This T cell receptor (beta chain) was profiled in a study of blood T cells in healthy people across ages. The germline CDR1 and CDR2 sequences are SSHAT and FNYEAQ (reference sequence). CDR3 size: 16 residues. Regarding the study as a whole: Long-lived donors had more naive CD4+ cells and higher diversity than aged donors.

Then a second PCR, running roughly 7 to 11 cycles, was carried out with a sample-barcoded 5' primer and a J-beta primer mix. TCRdb passed the 5' RACE reads through MiXCR, listing each CDR3 protein once. The top ten hold roughly 10% of the sample, which has more than 750,000 distinct CDR3 sequences, 25% to 35% seen once. Notes on this clonotype: Its target is not known. One end of the junction is discordant with germline, which a read error may explain.

This sample also belongs to another study, concerning T cells of mothers and their children. In that study: A second PCR was performed with the M1S primer. This primer added sample barcodes and 2-4 random nucleotides.

The receptor was derived from a woman aged 40 to 50 in good health. The chain couples TRBV7-7 to TRBJ2-1; 10 bases fit TRBD2. The sample consisted of blood. The DNA for the CDR3 is TGTGCTAGCAGCTTAGGAGCGGGGGGGGCGTACAATGAGCAGTTCTTC. Encoded protein: CASSLGAGGAYNEQFF.